This T cell receptor (beta chain) was found in a study of blood T cell repertoires in COVID-19 (dated by TCRdb to the early 2020s). About the investigation overall: Collaborator samples came from the United States, Italy and Spain and covered acute and convalescent phases of COVID-19. The dataset comprised deeply sampled blood TCRbeta repertoires from subjects exposed to, actively infected with, or recovered from COVID-19. The prospective study material was composed of cDNA or gDNA derived from T cells, B-cell-depleted T cells, or PBMCs. Where HLA class I and class II types were available, the types were taken from metadata supplied by the sample provider, not from assay-based typing. A de-identified subject ID, COVID-19 status, age in years and sex were almost always included in the sample metadata. The repertoires were made available in a free public database intended to serve as a resource for research on the immune response to SARS-CoV-2. The samples were drawn from the first 160 participants of the ongoing ImmuneRACE study and from roughly 1,300 subjects provided by 6 global collaborators. Points the paper makes about the study in general: How much clinical and demographic metadata was included differed by source and by participant, and the metadata was provided uncurated.

TCRbeta CDR3 regions were amplified from genomic DNA using the immunoSEQ Assay, a bias-controlled multiplex PCR. Turning to the authors' computational methods: The number of nucleated cells in each sample was estimated from the amplification of reference gene primers within the assay. To quantify the absolute abundance of each unique TCRbeta CDR3 rearrangement, sequence reads were collapsed and filtered. For each sample, productive Simpson clonality was calculated by taking the square root of Simpson's diversity index across productive rearrangements. The immuneACCESS repertoire file appears here via TCRdb, limited to in-frame rearrangements. These files lack a portion of the clones; in checked studies, under half of the deficit traces to unresolved V genes, and the cause of the others is not known. That table supplies the V and J calls and clone size; D and trimming were determined from the DNA. For this sample the table gives approximately 59,000 clones, of which 70% to 90% were detected only once. The ten top clones hold 15% to 25% of the sample.

Of note for this clone: Its recognized antigen is unknown. Per-base qualities were not stored, and no clone one base away is much larger.

The collaborating institutions used their own protocols to collect whole blood in K2EDTA tubes. For TCRbeta analysis, collaborators shipped samples as frozen whole blood, isolated PBMCs, or DNA extracted from either of those sample types. The CDR3 runs 13 amino acids, cysteine and phenylalanine included. The DNA shown is the 39-base CDR3, in frame from base 1. Relative to germline, V is 8 bases shorter and J is 1 base shorter, with 11 bases between their ends. CDR1 and CDR2, per the germline V gene (reference sequence), are MNHNY and SVGAGI. The clonotype was recovered from a human donor in a cohort sampled during active COVID-19. The receptor chain draws on TRBV6-6 and TRBJ1-1; TRBD1 could be the D gene, as 5 bases match. The sample was peripheral blood. Here the CDR3 is given as CASVTDWNTEAFF. At the DNA level, the sequence is TGTGCCAGCGTGACAGACTGGAACACTGAAGCTTTCTTT.